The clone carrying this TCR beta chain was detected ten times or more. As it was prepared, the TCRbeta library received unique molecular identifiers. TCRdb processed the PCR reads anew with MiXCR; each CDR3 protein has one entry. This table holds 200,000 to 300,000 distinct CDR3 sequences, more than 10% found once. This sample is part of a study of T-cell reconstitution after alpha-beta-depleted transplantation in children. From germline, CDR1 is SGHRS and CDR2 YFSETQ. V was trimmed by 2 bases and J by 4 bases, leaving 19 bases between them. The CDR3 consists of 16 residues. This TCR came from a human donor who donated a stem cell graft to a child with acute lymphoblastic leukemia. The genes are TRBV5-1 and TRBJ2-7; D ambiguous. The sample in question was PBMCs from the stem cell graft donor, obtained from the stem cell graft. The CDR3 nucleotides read TGCGCCAGCAGCTTATCAGAGACGAGGAAAGCTTACGAGCAGTACTTC. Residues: CASSLSETRKAYEQYF.